The clone carrying this TCR beta chain has more than one count but fewer than ten. What it binds is not known. The sample belongs to a study of beta chain features in type 1 diabetes. Study-level results: TCRB CDR3s were moderately but significantly shorter in Type 1 diabetes patients in all four CD4+ subsets. cDNA sequencing could over-represent cells with high TCR expression.

All of the isolated RNA was reverse transcribed, so expressed TCRB transcripts were sequenced. Repertoires were generated with immunoSEQ multiplex PCR, while TCRdb's copy carries only in-frame clones and drops some. The profile shows 450,000 or so clones, approximately 10% of them singletons. The sequencing input was naive CD4+ T cells from blood. The sequence was collected from a woman under 30 in good health.

The CDR3 here is CASSMEGRSVYTQYF. For the CDR3, the DNA is TGTGCCAGTAGTATGGAGGGACGAAGCGTGTATACGCAGTATTTT. The gene calls are TRBV19 and TRBJ2-3; D perhaps matches TRBD2 (6 bases). Trimming shortened V by 3 bases and J by 7 bases, and 17 bases separated the two germline ends. This CDR3 is 15 amino acids long. The germline CDR1 and CDR2 sequences are LNHDA and SQIVND (reference sequence). Filled out from reference TRBV19 and TRBJ2-3, the complete variable domain reads DGGITQSPKYLFRKEGQNVTLSCEQNLNHDAMYWYRQDPGQGLRLIYYSQIVNDFQKGDIAEGYSVSREKKESFPLTVTSAQKNPTAFYLCASSMEGRSVYTQYFGPGTRLTVL.